This T cell receptor beta chain was found in a study of memory CD4+ T cells and cytomegalovirus serostatus. Single viable CD3+CD4+CD8-CD45RO+ cells were sorted as the memory CD4+ T cells. With 0 bases removed from V and 3 bases from J, the gap between germline ends came to 16 bases. Germline CDR1 is LGHNA and CDR2 is YSLEER. The CDR3 length is 17 residues. The repertoire was sequenced with immunoSEQ multiplex PCR; TCRdb's copy has only in-frame clones and lacks some. Here the sample spans approximately 88,000 clones, 80% being singletons. The sequence came from an adult in good health and CMV-seropositive. Sequencing was done on a sample of memory CD4+ T cells from blood. The chain carries TRBV4-3 and TRBJ2-3; D might be TRBD2 (7 bases). CDR3 protein: CASSQDWRGLGTDTQYF. The CDR3 nucleotides are TGCGCCAGCAGCCAAGATTGGCGGGGGCTGGGGACAGATACGCAGTATTTT.